Listed here are 24 T cell receptor beta chains from one sample, sequenced in a study of CD8+CD57+ T cells in acquired aplastic anemia. Selection for sequencing was limited to patients who had shown CD8+CD57+ cell expansion by flow cytometry. Researchers used genomic DNA as the template to profile TCR beta VDJ and CDR3. TCRdb ran MiXCR on the reads and lists one entry per CDR3 protein. This sample has fewer than 200,000 distinct CDR3 sequences, with roughly 48% found just once. The sample consisted of sorted CD4+, CD8+, or CD8+CD57+ T cells (not recorded which) from PBMCs. The receptors were gathered from a human donor with aplastic anemia.

V gene TRBV20-1 combines with J gene TRBJ1-1; 8 positions agree with TRBD1. J gave up 11 bases and V 6 bases, and 20 bases lay outside the gene matches. This CDR3 spans 15 amino acids. From germline, CDR1 is DFQATT and CDR2 SNEGSKA (reference sequence). CDR3 sequence reads: CSALNSGDRGGEAFF. For the CDR3, the DNA is TGCAGTGCCCTGAACTCGGGAGACAGGGGTGGTGAGGCTTTCTTT.

V usage is TRBV20-1 and J usage is TRBJ2-7; tentatively, D is TRBD1 (6 bases). Germline V lookup: CDR1 DFQATT, CDR2 SNEGSKA (reference sequence). The CDR3 runs 14 residues. V was pared by 6 bases and J by 3 bases, with 18 bases between. CDR3 amino acids: CSAGRDTNNYEQYF. CDR3 DNA: TGCAGTGCCGGAAGGGACACCAACAACTACGAGCAGTACTTC.

The rearrangement joins TRBV20-1 to TRBJ1-2, with 11 bases identical to TRBD1. After removal of 5 bases from V and 7 bases from J, the junction contained 12 bases not matched to a gene. There are 15 residues in the CDR3. Germline CDR1 and CDR2: DFQATT and SNEGSKA (reference sequence). The CDR3: CSASVSRTGGLGYTF. In DNA, the CDR3 is TGCAGTGCTTCTGTAAGCCGGACAGGGGGCCTTGGCTACACCTTC.

The table lists this clonotype with a few counts. In nucleotides, the CDR3 is TGTGCCAGCAGCCCTCGGACAGTAAGCACAGATACGCAGTATTTT. Its protein product is CASSPRTVSTDTQYF. This rearrangement joins TRBV27 to TRBJ2-3; D may be TRBD1 (6 bases). V was cut by 6 bases and J by 0 bases, with 13 bases left in between. The CDR3 spans 15 residues. From germline, CDR1 is MNHEY and CDR2 SMNVEV (reference sequence).

The table lists this clonotype with a few counts. The V call is TRBV3-1, the J call TRBJ1-3, with no clear D. The CDR3 is made up of 16 amino acids. V was cut by 1 base and J by 0 bases, with 10 bases left in between. Per germline, CDR1 LGHDT and CDR2 YNNKEL (reference sequence). CDR3 amino acids: CASSQALVNSGNTIYF. CDR3 DNA sequence: TGTGCCAGCAGCCAAGCTTTGGTCAACTCTGGAAACACCATATATTTT.

V usage is TRBV18 and J usage is TRBJ2-3, with D hard to call. V lost 3 bases and J lost 4, with 8 bases in between. CDR1 is KGHSH, CDR2 LQKENI, per germline. The CDR3 has 13 amino acids. This CDR3 is CASSPGSPDTQYF. In DNA form, the CDR3 reads TGTGCCAGCTCACCTGGGTCCCCAGATACGCAGTATTTT.

The chain couples TRBV20-1 to TRBJ2-7; the match to TRBD2 covers 7 bases. The V segment lost 2 bases and the J segment 0 bases; nucleotides outside the gene matches: 7. The germline gives CDR1 DFQATT, CDR2 SNEGSKA (reference sequence). This CDR3 has 15 residues. This chain's CDR3 is CSARKGLGDSYEQYF. CDR3 bases: TGCAGTGCTAGAAAAGGACTAGGGGACTCCTACGAGCAGTACTTC.

This clonotype was recorded at least ten times. The rearrangement links TRBV20-1 to TRBJ1-5; D may be TRBD1 (5 bases). The germline V gene has CDR1 DFQATT and CDR2 SNEGSKA (reference sequence). V lost 3 bases to trimming and J lost 4 bases, with 10 bases between them. This CDR3 region has 13 residues. The CDR3 protein is CSARGDANQPQHF. The CDR3 nucleotides are TGCAGTGCTAGGGGGGATGCAAATCAGCCCCAGCATTTT.

V is TRBV6-1 and J is TRBJ2-7; 9 positions match TRBD1. The CDR3 extends over 13 amino acids. Germline CDR1 is MNHNS and CDR2 is SASEGT. Unmatched junction bases numbered 10, after V lost 10 bases and J lost 6 bases. The CDR3 region is CATSGQGLGEQYF. In nucleotides, the CDR3 is TGTGCCACATCGGGACAGGGTCTAGGCGAGCAGTACTTC.

The V gene is TRBV20-1, the J gene TRBJ2-2, with D possibly matching TRBD2 (6 bases). The germline V gene has CDR1 DFQATT and CDR2 SNEGSKA (reference sequence). Trimming took off 1 base at V and 0 bases at J, with 15 bases between the two ends. The CDR3 is 17 residues long. The chain's CDR3 is CSARGEREETNTGELFF. CDR3 coding DNA: TGCAGTGCTAGAGGGGAGAGGGAGGAGACGAACACCGGGGAGCTGTTTTTT.

This clonotype was seen a few times. The genes are TRBV5-8 and TRBJ1-6; possible D gene TRBD1, 6 bases. The CDR3 has 13 residues. The V and J ends lost 6 bases and 7 bases respectively, with 11 bases between them. The V gene's germline CDR1 is SGHTS and CDR2 YDEGEE. The CDR3 DNA is TGTGCCAGCACCCGACAGGAGAATTCACCCCTCCACTTT. The encoded protein is CASTRQENSPLHF.

The chain couples TRBV10-3 to TRBJ1-2; D is unclear. The V end was cut by 8 bases, the J end by 4 bases, with 17 bases between. CDR1 and CDR2 from the germline V gene are ENHRY and SYGVKD. This CDR3 region has 14 residues. This CDR3 reads CAIGASAESYGYTF. CDR3 in DNA: TGTGCCATCGGTGCCTCAGCCGAATCCTATGGCTACACCTTC.

The chain recombines TRBV10-3 with TRBJ2-7, with 8 bases lining up with TRBD2. J lost 6 bases, V lost 10 bases, and 11 bases had no gene match. The CDR3 sequence is 13 residues long. Per the germline V gene, CDR1 is ENHRY and CDR2 is SYGVKD. As DNA, the CDR3 is TGTGCCAGCAGGGTAGCGGGACGGTCCGAGCAGTACTTC. Residues: CASRVAGRSEQYF.

The table lists this clonotype with a few counts. The V call is TRBV3-1, the J call TRBJ2-7; 8 nucleotides line up with TRBD2. Unmatched junction bases numbered 11, after V lost 8 bases and J lost 2 bases. Germline CDR1 and CDR2: LGHDT and YNNKEL (reference sequence). This CDR3 comprises 15 residues. Here the CDR3 DNA reads TGTGCCAGCGGAACCTCCGGGACTAGAGCCTACGAGCAGTACTTC. It yields the protein CASGTSGTRAYEQYF.

This chain joins TRBV2 and TRBJ1-6, with 7 bases that match TRBD1. The CDR3 runs to 15 residues. Germline CDR1 reads SNHLY; CDR2 reads FYNNEI. V gave up 6 bases and J gave up 9 bases; unmatched junction bases: 11. The CDR3 DNA is TGTGCCAGCAGATGGGACAGTTCGGTGGGTTCACCCCTCCACTTT. Its protein product is CASRWDSSVGSPLHF.

This clonotype occurred many times. V is TRBV29-1 and J is TRBJ2-3; 8 bases match TRBD2. Germline trimming cut 7 bases from V and 1 base from J; bases unmatched to any gene: 7. Germline loops: CDR1 SQVTM, CDR2 ANQGSEA. The CDR3 is made up of 14 amino acids. The CDR3 DNA is TGCAGCGGTGGAGCGGGGGTCCGCACAGATACGCAGTATTTT. Its protein is CSGGAGVRTDTQYF.

This clonotype has ten or more counts. The chain links TRBV5-1 to TRBJ2-3; D gene ambiguous. Germline CDR1 is SGHRS and CDR2 is YFSETQ. V was pared by 5 bases and J by 2 bases, with 9 bases between. This CDR3 contains 13 residues. The CDR3 spells CASRLETTDTQYF. The CDR3 coding sequence is TGCGCCAGCAGACTCGAAACCACAGATACGCAGTATTTT. The whole variable domain, filled in from reference TRBV5-1 and TRBJ2-3, reads KAGVTQTPRYLIKTRGQQVTLSCSPISGHRSVSWYQQTPGQGLQFLFEYFSETQRNKGNFPGRFSGRQFSNSRSEMNVSTLELGDSALYLCASRLETTDTQYFGPGTRLTVL.

The V and J genes are TRBV11-2 and TRBJ1-1; D is ambiguous. This CDR3 spans 14 amino acids. CDR1 and CDR2 from the germline V gene are SGHAT and FQNNGV. V was shortened by 2 bases and J by 1 base, with 8 bases between the two germline ends. The CDR3 spells CASSLIWENTEAFF. DNA of the CDR3: TGTGCCAGCAGCTTAATCTGGGAGAACACTGAAGCTTTCTTT.

V and J are TRBV27 and TRBJ2-3; D might be TRBD2 (6 bases). Germline V lookup: CDR1 MNHEY, CDR2 SMNVEV (reference sequence). This CDR3 region has 16 residues. V lost 2 bases to trimming and J lost 1 base, with 13 bases between them. The CDR3 loop reads CASSLRVKRGTDTQYF. CDR3 bases: TGTGCCAGCAGTTTAAGGGTTAAGCGGGGCACAGATACGCAGTATTTT.

A word on this clonotype: This clone may be a read error of a much larger clone one base away. The gene calls are TRBV5-6 and TRBJ2-5, with D tentatively TRBD1 (6 bases). Looked up from germline, CDR1 is SGHDT and CDR2 is YYEEEE. V was shortened by 0 bases and J by 6 bases, with 21 bases between the two germline ends. The CDR3 length is 17 residues. The CDR3 DNA follows: TGTGCCAGCAGCTTGGCAAGTTTGTCAGGGGCTCGTCAGACCCAGTACTTC. It specifies CASSLASLSGARQTQYF.

This clonotype was observed a handful of times. This chain uses TRBV24-1 with TRBJ1-6, with no clear D. This CDR3 spans 14 amino acids. Deletions cut 5 bases from V and 8 bases from J, with 12 bases between. Germline-derived CDR1 and CDR2 are KGHDR and SFDVKD. The DNA for the CDR3 is TGTGCCACCAGTGGGACGGCCTGGGATTCACCCCTCCACTTT. The encoded protein is CATSGTAWDSPLHF.

The gene calls are TRBV2 and TRBJ2-5; D might be TRBD1 (5 bases). The germline CDR1 and CDR2 sequences are SNHLY and FYNNEI. The germline V and J ends were trimmed by 8 bases and 7 bases, with 17 bases remaining between them. The CDR3 is 13 residues long. The CDR3 DNA is TGTGCCAGCTCACCCCAGGGATCTGTGACCCAGTACTTC. Translating gives CASSPQGSVTQYF. Combining the CDR3 with reference TRBV2 and TRBJ2-5 gives the whole variable domain EPEVTQTPSHQVTQMGQEVILRCVPISNHLYFYWYRQILGQKVEFLVSFYNNEISEKSEIFDDQFSVERPDGSNFTLKIRSTKLEDSAMYFCASSPQGSVTQYFGPGTRLLVL.

V usage is TRBV19 and J usage is TRBJ1-2, with TRBD1 identical over 9 bases. Trimming took 8 bases from V and 1 from J; bases not matched to a gene: 5. Germline-derived CDR1 and CDR2 are LNHDA and SQIVND (reference sequence). This CDR3 has 14 residues. In DNA form, the CDR3 reads TGTGCCAGTTCTCGGACAGGGGATAACTATGGCTACACCTTC. Protein sequence: CASSRTGDNYGYTF.

This rearrangement joins TRBV10-3 to TRBJ1-1; 9 positions agree with TRBD1. The CDR3 is 12 residues long. CDR1 is ENHRY, CDR2 SYGVKD, per germline. Germline trimming cut 9 bases from V and 7 bases from J; bases unmatched to any gene: 6. In DNA, the CDR3 is TGTGCCATGAGACAGGGGGTAAGTGAAGCTTTCTTT. It specifies CAMRQGVSEAFF.